The next 12 T cell receptor beta chains were all read from a single sample in a study of human T cells and chemical hapten exposure. Each CDR3 protein is one row after TCRdb ran MiXCR on the RACE reads. Of about 250,000 distinct CDR3 sequences listed, just under 8% are singletons. Time point noted: pre-sensitization, week 0. The treatment here: therapeutic diphenylcyclopropenone sensitization with weekly scalp DPC. Sequences were derived from whole blood, sampled in connection with sensitization to the hapten diphenylcyclopropenone (DPC). The receptor set was obtained from a man between 18 and 35 years old with alopecia areata. Some clones in this sample may be carry-over from other donors' samples.

The rearrangement uses TRBV20-1 and TRBJ1-4; 9 nucleotides agree with TRBD1. From germline, CDR1 is DFQATT and CDR2 SNEGSKA (reference sequence). J was trimmed by 7 bases and V by 5 bases; bases with no gene match: 11. This CDR3 has 15 amino acids. CDR3 amino acids: CSARKGTGRSEKLFF. The DNA of the CDR3 is TGCAGTGCTCGGAAAGGGACAGGGAGGAGTGAAAAACTGTTTTTT.

The CDR3 region is CGTGGRDQPQHF. CDR3 coding DNA: TGTGGTACGGGGGGGCGGGATCAGCCCCAGCATTTT. The chain links TRBV27 to TRBJ1-5; D possibly corresponds to TRBD1 (6 bases). Germline CDR1 is MNHEY and CDR2 is SMNVEV (reference sequence). The CDR3 extends over 12 amino acids.

This chain uses TRBV4-2 with TRBJ2-4; D remains ambiguous. Germline V lookup: CDR1 LGHNA, CDR2 YNFKEQ. The CDR3 runs to 16 residues. V was clipped by 0 bases and J by 0 bases, with 9 bases between them. The CDR3 bases are TGTGCCAGCAGCCAAGAAGACGGTGTAGCCAAAAACATTCAGTACTTC. It translates to CASSQEDGVAKNIQYF.

In this sample, this clonotype turned up many times. The chain is built from TRBV6-2 or TRBV6-3 and TRBJ1-5; TRBD1 matches 9 bases. The germline V gene has CDR1 MNHEY and CDR2 SVGEGT. The CDR3 totals 17 residues. V gave up 2 bases and J gave up 4 bases; unmatched junction bases: 9. CDR3 sequence reads: CASSYPGQGDWNQPQHF. The CDR3 DNA reads as TGTGCCAGCAGTTACCCGGGACAGGGCGATTGGAATCAGCCCCAGCATTTT.

This clonotype was counted many times. The rearrangement joins TRBV6-5 to TRBJ1-5; D is possibly TRBD1 (5 bases). The length of the CDR3 is 14 residues. The V and J ends lost 2 bases and 7 bases respectively, with 12 bases between them. The germline CDR1 and CDR2 sequences are MNHEY and SVGAGI. The CDR3 DNA reads TGTGCCAGCAGTTACGGGTGGGGCGGGCAGCCCCAGCATTTT. Protein sequence: CASSYGWGGQPQHF.

There are many counts of this clonotype. V usage is TRBV7-3 and J usage is TRBJ2-1, with D possibly called TRBD1 or TRBD2 (6 bases each). The CDR3 length is 15 residues. Germline lookup yields CDR1 SGHTA and CDR2 FQGTGA. Trimming left V 2 bases short and J 4 bases short, with 12 bases between. In DNA form, the CDR3 reads TGTGCCAGCAGCTTAGAGGGGGGCAGGTACAATGAGCAGTTCTTC. Protein sequence: CASSLEGGRYNEQFF. The whole variable domain, remainder taken from reference TRBV7-3 and TRBJ2-1, is GAGVSQTPSNKVTEKGKYVELRCDPISGHTALYWYRQSLGQGPEFLIYFQGTGAADDSGLPNDRFFAVRPEGSVSTLKIQRTERGDSAVYLCASSLEGGRYNEQFFGPGTRLTVL.

The table lists this clonotype with a few counts. The V gene is TRBV4-1, the J gene TRBJ2-3; 13 positions match TRBD2. Trimming removed 3 bases from V and 1 base from J; junction bases left unmatched: 4. Germline CDR1 is MGHRA and CDR2 is YSYEKL. The CDR3 loop spans 17 amino acids. The CDR3 loop reads CASSHTSGGAGTDTQYF. CDR3 nucleotides: TGCGCCAGCAGCCATACTAGCGGGGGGGCTGGCACAGATACGCAGTATTTT.

V and J are TRBV6-6 and TRBJ2-7; possible D gene TRBD1, 6 bases. The CDR3 extends over 13 amino acids. The V end lost 8 bases, the J end lost 3 bases, and 14 bases lay between the germline ends. Germline loops: CDR1 MNHNY, CDR2 SVGAGI (reference sequence). CDR3 coding DNA: TGTGCCAGCTCGGACAGCGAATACTACGAGCAGTACGTC. It translates to CASSDSEYYEQYV.

The chain has TRBV2 and TRBJ2-6; unclear D gene. In germline, CDR1 is SNHLY, CDR2 FYNNEI. The CDR3 spans 18 residues. Trimming stripped 4 bases from V and 0 bases from J, with 16 bases between. The CDR3 is CASSVVGSKFSGANVLTF. The CDR3 DNA sequence: TGTGCCAGCAGTGTAGTTGGCAGCAAATTCTCTGGGGCCAACGTCCTGACTTTC. Together with reference TRBV2 and TRBJ2-6, the CDR3 gives the full variable domain: EPEVTQTPSHQVTQMGQEVILRCVPISNHLYFYWYRQILGQKVEFLVSFYNNEISEKSEIFDDQFSVERPDGSNFTLKIRSTKLEDSAMYFCASSVVGSKFSGANVLTFGAGSRLTVL.

This clonotype was recorded at least ten times. This chain joins TRBV6-5 and TRBJ2-7, with 9 bases lining up with TRBD2. The CDR3 consists of 15 residues. Trimming took 8 bases from V and 0 from J; bases not matched to a gene: 8. Germline V lookup: CDR1 MNHEY, CDR2 SVGAGI. For the CDR3, the DNA is TGTGCCAGCTCCCGGCGGGGGGGAGACTCCTACGAGCAGTACGTC. Translation gives CASSRRGGDSYEQYV.

The genes are TRBV6-5 and TRBJ2-3; 10 bases are a match to TRBD2. Germline CDR1 is MNHEY and CDR2 is SVGAGI. The CDR3 extends over 15 amino acids. V lost 2 bases and J lost 11; bases outside the gene matches: 10. The CDR3 sequence is CASSYTVSGGPKQYF. The CDR3 DNA is TGTGCCAGCAGTTACACGGTTAGCGGGGGGCCAAAGCAGTATTTT.

V and J are TRBV14 and TRBJ2-7; the D is unclear. V gave up 3 bases and J gave up 3 bases, with 9 bases separating them. Germline CDR1 and CDR2: SGHDN and FVKESK. CDR3 length: 13 amino acids. CDR3 protein: CASSQGLNYEQYV. CDR3 bases: TGTGCCAGCAGCCAGGGTTTGAACTACGAGCAGTACGTC.